This TCR beta chain emerged from a study of control samples from healthy donors and cancer patients. Germline-derived CDR1 and CDR2 are SGHRS and YFSETQ. There are 15 residues in the CDR3. V gave up 4 bases and J gave up 7 bases; unmatched junction bases: 4. The repertoire was sequenced with immunoSEQ multiplex PCR; TCRdb's copy has only in-frame clones and lacks some. The sample records roughly 220,000 clones, 85% to 95% being singletons. The source is a man aged 45-65 years in good health. The sequenced sample was blood. The chain employs TRBV5-1 and TRBJ2-1, with 14 nucleotides matching TRBD2. The DNA of the CDR3 is TGCGCCAGCAGCCCGGGACTAGCGGGGGTAAATGAGCAGTTCTTC. Encoded protein: CASSPGLAGVNEQFF.